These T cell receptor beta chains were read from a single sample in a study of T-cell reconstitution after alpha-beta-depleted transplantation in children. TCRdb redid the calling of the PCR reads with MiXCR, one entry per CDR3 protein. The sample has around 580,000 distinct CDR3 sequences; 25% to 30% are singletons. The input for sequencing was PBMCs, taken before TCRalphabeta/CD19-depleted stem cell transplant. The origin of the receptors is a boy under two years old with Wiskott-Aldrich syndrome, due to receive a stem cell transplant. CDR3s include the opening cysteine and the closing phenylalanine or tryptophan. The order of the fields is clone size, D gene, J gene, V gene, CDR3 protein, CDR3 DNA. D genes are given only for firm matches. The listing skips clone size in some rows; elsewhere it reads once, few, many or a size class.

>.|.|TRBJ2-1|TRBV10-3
CAISDFADEDLYNEQFF
TGTGCCATCAGTGATTTCGCGGACGAGGATCTCTACAATGAGCAGTTCTTC
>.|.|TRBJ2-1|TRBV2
CASRKRDGTYNEQFF
TGTGCCAGCAGGAAACGGGACGGAACCTACAATGAGCAGTTCTTC
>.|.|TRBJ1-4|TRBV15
CATRGQDNEKLFF
TGTGCCACCAGAGGGCAGGATAATGAAAAACTGTTTTTT
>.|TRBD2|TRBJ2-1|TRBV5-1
CASNVAGGNMVGNEQFF
TGCGCCAGCAACGTAGCGGGAGGGAATATGGTTGGCAATGAGCAGTTCTTC
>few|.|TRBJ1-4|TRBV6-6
CASNDGYNEKLFF
TGTGCCAGCAATGACGGATATAATGAAAAACTGTTTTTT
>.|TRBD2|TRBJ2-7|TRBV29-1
CSVAGTSGGSSYEQYF
TGCAGCGTCGCCGGGACTAGCGGAGGGAGCTCCTACGAGCAGTACTTC
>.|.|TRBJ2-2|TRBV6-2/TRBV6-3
CASSLRRGAGELFF
TGTGCCAGCAGTCTCAGAAGAGGGGCCGGGGAGCTGTTTTTT
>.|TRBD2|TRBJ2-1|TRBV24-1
CATSDPTSGGALNEQFF
TGTGCCACCAGTGATCCGACTAGCGGAGGGGCCCTCAATGAGCAGTTCTTC
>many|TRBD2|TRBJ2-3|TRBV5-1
CASSRTSGSTDTQYF
TGTGCCAGCAGCCGGACTAGCGGGAGCACAGATACGCAGTATTTT
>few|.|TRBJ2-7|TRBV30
CAWSGTHYEQYF
TGTGCCTGGAGTGGGACTCACTACGAGCAGTACTTC
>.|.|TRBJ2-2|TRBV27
CASSLTLANTGELFF
TGTGCCAGCAGTTTAACCCTCGCTAACACCGGGGAGCTGTTTTTT
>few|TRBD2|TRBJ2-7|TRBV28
CASSRIGTSGSNEQYF
TGTGCCAGCAGTCGAATCGGGACTAGCGGGAGTAACGAGCAGTACTTC
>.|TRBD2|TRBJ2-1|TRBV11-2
CARGESDNEQFF
TGTGCCCGGGGGGAGAGCGACAATGAGCAGTTCTTC
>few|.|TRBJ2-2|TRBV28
CASRGHWGTGELFF
TGTGCCAGCAGGGGACATTGGGGAACCGGGGAGCTGTTTTTT
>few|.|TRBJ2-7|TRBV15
CATSRDYGQGEQYF
TGTGCCACCAGCAGAGATTATGGTCAGGGCGAGCAGTACTTC
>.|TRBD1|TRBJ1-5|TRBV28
CASSGAGGVGQPQHF
TGTGCCAGCAGTGGGGCAGGGGGCGTGGGTCAGCCCCAGCATTTT
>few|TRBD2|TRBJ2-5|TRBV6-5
CASSYTGTSGQETQYF
TGTGCCAGCAGTTACACCGGGACTAGCGGCCAAGAGACCCAGTACTTC
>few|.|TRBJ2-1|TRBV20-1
CSAFPLGVSSYNEQFF
TGCAGTGCTTTCCCTCTGGGGGTTAGCTCCTACAATGAGCAGTTCTTC
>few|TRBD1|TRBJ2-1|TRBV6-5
CASSYFGTGGMKEQFF
TGTGCCAGCAGTTACTTTGGGACAGGGGGAATGAAGGAGCAGTTCTTC
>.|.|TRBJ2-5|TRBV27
CASSLTDTGETQYF
TGTGCCAGCAGTTTAACGGATACCGGGGAGACCCAGTACTTC
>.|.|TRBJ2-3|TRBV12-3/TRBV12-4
CASNPWPGRYTDTQYF
TGTGCCAGCAATCCGTGGCCAGGCAGATACACAGATACGCAGTATTTT
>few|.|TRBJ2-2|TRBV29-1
CSVRTLGFGELFF
TGCAGCGTAAGGACGCTCGGGTTCGGGGAGCTGTTTTTT
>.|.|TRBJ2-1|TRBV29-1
CSVAGRLQKFF
TGCAGCGTTGCTGGCCGATTGCAAAAGTTCTTC
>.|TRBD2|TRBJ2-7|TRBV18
CASSPLGLDGEQYF
TGTGCCAGCTCACCTTTAGGACTAGATGGTGAGCAGTACTTC
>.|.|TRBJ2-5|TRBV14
CASSQERTQYF
TGTGCCAGCAGCCAGGAGAGGACCCAGTACTTC
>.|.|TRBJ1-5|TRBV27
CASSLSPFWANQPQHF
TGTGCCAGCAGTTTGTCTCCTTTTTGGGCCAATCAGCCCCAGCATTTT
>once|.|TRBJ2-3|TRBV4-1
CASSPIPRQRTTDTQYF
TGCGCCAGCAGCCCGATCCCCCGACAGCGGACCACAGATACGCAGTATTTT
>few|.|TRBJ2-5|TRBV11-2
CASGAFGETQYF
TGTGCCAGCGGGGCCTTTGGAGAGACCCAGTACTTC
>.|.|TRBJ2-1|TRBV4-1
CASSPIWEDEQFF
TGCGCCAGCAGCCCCATTTGGGAGGATGAGCAGTTCTTC
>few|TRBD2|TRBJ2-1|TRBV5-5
CASSLVGGSGSAYNEQFF
TGTGCCAGCAGCTTGGTAGGCGGTAGCGGGAGCGCCTACAATGAGCAGTTCTTC
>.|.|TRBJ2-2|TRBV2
CASREDGPNTGELFF
TGTGCCAGCAGGGAGGACGGCCCGAACACCGGGGAGCTGTTTTTT
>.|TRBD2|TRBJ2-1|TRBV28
CASSLTSGSRYNEQFF
TGTGCCAGCAGTCTGACTAGCGGGAGTCGGTACAATGAGCAGTTCTTC
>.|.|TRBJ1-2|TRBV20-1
CSASRDGFYGYTF
TGCAGTGCTAGTCGGGACGGTTTCTATGGCTACACCTTC
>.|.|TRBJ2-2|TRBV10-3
CAIKEGVNTGELFF
TGTGCCATCAAAGAGGGGGTTAACACCGGGGAGCTGTTTTTT
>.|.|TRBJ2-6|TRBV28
CASSFGANVLTF
TGTGCCAGCAGTTTTGGGGCCAACGTCCTGACTTTC
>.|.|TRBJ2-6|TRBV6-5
CASSYSSPGLGANVLTF
TGTGCCAGCAGTTACTCGAGTCCAGGGCTAGGGGCCAACGTCCTGACTTTC
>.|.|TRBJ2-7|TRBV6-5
CASSLTGETLYEQYF
TGTGCCAGCAGTTTGACCGGGGAAACCCTCTACGAGCAGTACTTC
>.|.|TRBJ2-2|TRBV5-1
CASSPGQSTGELFF
TGCGCCAGCAGTCCGGGGCAGTCCACCGGGGAGCTGTTTTTT
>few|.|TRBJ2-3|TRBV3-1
CASSQEGEPVEVVGFSDTQYF
TGTGCCAGCAGCCAAGAAGGGGAGCCGGTCGAGGTAGTTGGTTTTTCGGATACGCAGTATTTT
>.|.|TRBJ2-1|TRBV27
CASSLSTVVLGEQFF
TGTGCCAGCAGTTTATCCACAGTCGTCCTGGGGGAGCAGTTCTTC
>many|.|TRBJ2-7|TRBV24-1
CATSDSHGMFYEQYF
TGTGCCACCAGTGATTCACACGGAATGTTCTACGAGCAGTACTTC
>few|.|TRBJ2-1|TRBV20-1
CSASDGTSSYNEQFF
TGCAGTGCTTCCGACGGGACGAGCTCCTACAATGAGCAGTTCTTC
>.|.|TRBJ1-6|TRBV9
CASSVGGQGNSPLHF
TGTGCCAGCAGCGTAGGAGGGCAGGGGAATTCACCCCTCCACTTT
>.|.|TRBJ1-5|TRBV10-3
CAIRQPGNQPQHF
TGTGCCATCAGACAGCCGGGCAATCAGCCCCAGCATTTT
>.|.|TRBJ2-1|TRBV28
CASSLPGFEQFF
TGTGCCAGCAGTTTACCGGGGTTTGAGCAGTTCTTC
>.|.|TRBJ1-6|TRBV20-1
CSATSEGDDSPLHF
TGCAGTGCCACTTCGGAGGGCGACGATTCACCCCTCCACTTT
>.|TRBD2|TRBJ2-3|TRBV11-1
CASSLGVRRELGTDTQYF
TGTGCCAGCAGCTTGGGAGTGCGGCGGGAGCTCGGCACAGATACGCAGTATTTT
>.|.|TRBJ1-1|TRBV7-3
CASSWGGVGNTEAFF
TGTGCCAGCAGCTGGGGGGGGGTCGGGAACACTGAAGCTTTCTTT
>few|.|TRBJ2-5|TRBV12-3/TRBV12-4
CASSSYTQETQYF
TGTGCCAGCAGTTCCTATACCCAAGAGACCCAGTACTTC
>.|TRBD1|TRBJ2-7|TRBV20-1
CSARVVGTGDYEQYF
TGCAGTGCTAGAGTGGTTGGGACAGGGGACTACGAGCAGTACTTC
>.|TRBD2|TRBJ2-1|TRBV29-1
CSVERRRENEQFF
TGCAGCGTTGAGAGGAGGCGGGAGAATGAGCAGTTCTTC
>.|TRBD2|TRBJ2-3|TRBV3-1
CASSQPAGDDTQYF
TGTGCCAGCAGCCAACCAGCGGGAGATGATACGCAGTATTTT
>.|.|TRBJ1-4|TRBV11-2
CASSRGVNNEKLFF
TGTGCCAGCAGCCGGGGGGTCAATAATGAAAAACTGTTTTTT
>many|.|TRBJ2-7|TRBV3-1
CASSQIGYEQYF
TGTGCCAGCAGCCAAATAGGATACGAGCAGTACTTC
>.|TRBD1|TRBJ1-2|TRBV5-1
CASSLADRIYGYTF
TGCGCCAGCAGCTTGGCGGACAGGATCTATGGCTACACCTTC
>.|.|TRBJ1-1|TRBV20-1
CSARLGGSEAFF
TGCAGTGCTAGGCTGGGGGGATCTGAAGCTTTCTTT
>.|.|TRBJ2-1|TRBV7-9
CASSYRELGQFF
TGTGCCAGCAGCTACCGGGAGTTGGGGCAGTTCTTC
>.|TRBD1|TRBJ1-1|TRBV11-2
CASSLGDSRNTEAFF
TGTGCCAGCAGCTTAGGGGACAGCCGGAACACTGAAGCTTTCTTT